The 3 T cell receptor beta chains below all came from one sample that was sequenced in a study of human T cells and chemical hapten exposure. Regarding time point: healthy volunteer bleed at 6 weeks. Extraction of total RNA was performed on unfractionated whole blood. TCRdb processed the RACE reads anew with MiXCR; each CDR3 protein has one entry. The table has 65,000 to 80,000 distinct CDR3 sequences, 8.6% seen once. Sequenced: whole blood. These receptors were taken from a male donor in good health. Some clones in this sample may be carry-over from other donors' samples.

This clonotype was observed many times. The V gene is TRBV20-1, the J gene TRBJ2-7, with TRBD2 matching 8 bases. V lost 3 bases and J lost 0; bases outside the gene matches: 7. This CDR3 contains 15 residues. Germline CDR1 and CDR2: DFQATT and SNEGSKA (reference sequence). The CDR3 nucleotides read TGCAGTGCTAGTTCGGGGGGGGGGAACTCCTACGAGCAGTACTTC. Its translation: CSASSGGGNSYEQYF.

The table lists this clonotype with a few counts. The V gene is TRBV5-1, the J gene TRBJ2-2, with 10 positions matching TRBD1. V dropped 3 bases and J dropped 10; count of bases not matched to a gene: 9. This CDR3 is 15 amino acids long. Germline V lookup: CDR1 SGHRS, CDR2 YFSETQ. The CDR3 reads CASSYETGGGEELFF. For the CDR3, the DNA is TGCGCCAGCAGCTATGAGACAGGGGGCGGCGAGGAGCTGTTTTTT.

J is TRBJ2-1 and V is TRBV28; 13 nucleotides match TRBD2. V lost 4 bases to trimming and J lost 15 bases; unmatched junction nucleotides: 3. CDR1 is MDHEN and CDR2 is SYDVKM in the germline V gene. This CDR3 spans 12 amino acids. The CDR3 sequence: CASSSGLAGWFF. The CDR3 nucleotides read TGTGCCAGCAGTTCGGGACTAGCGGGGTGGTTCTTC.